The clone carrying this T cell receptor (beta chain) was seen only a few times. The sample originates from a study of blood T cell repertoires in COVID-19. Per the germline V gene, CDR1 is SGHRS and CDR2 is YFSETQ. The CDR3 consists of 18 residues. V lost 4 bases and J lost 0, with 22 bases in between. As processed by the authors: Nucleated cell counts were estimated from reference gene primer amplification. Libraries were prepared by immunoSEQ multiplex PCR; TCRdb keeps only in-frame clonotypes and omits some of them. Clone size and V and J calls were adopted from that table, with D and trimming inferred from the DNA. The top ten clones hold approximately 12% of a sample with tens of thousands of clones, 70% to 80% of them seen once.

Sequenced: peripheral blood. The receptor comes from a human donor in a cohort sampled during active COVID-19. The chain couples TRBV5-1 to TRBJ1-1; perhaps TRBD1 as D (6 bases). The CDR3 region has the DNA TGCGCCAGCAGCCTAGGCAGAGGACAGAATTCCTTGAACACTGAAGCTTTCTTT. As protein: CASSLGRGQNSLNTEAFF.